Presented here are 7 T cell receptor beta chains from one specimen sequenced in a study of T cells expressing NK-cell markers. TCRdb re-called the 5' RACE reads and gives one entry per CDR3 protein, without DNA. With about 450,000 distinct CDR3 sequences in the sample, the ten largest clones hold 6% to 8%. Sequenced: blood T cells: a sorted CD56 or NKG2C T cell subset, CD4+ or CD8+ T cells, or bulk PBMC T cells (not recorded which). These receptors all stem from a woman between 18 and 69 years old in good health.

The J gene is TRBJ2-1, the V gene TRBV5-1. CDR1 is SGHRS and CDR2 is YFSETQ in the germline V gene. The CDR3 has 13 residues. The CDR3 here is CASSFGQYDEQFF.

The chain has TRBV25-1 and TRBJ2-2; TCRdb proposes TRBD1, but this gene call is untestable without DNA. CDR1 MGHDK and CDR2 SYGVNS come from the germline V gene. The CDR3 extends over 14 amino acids. This CDR3 reads CASSEYRDTGELFF.

The rearrangement uses TRBV6-2 or TRBV6-3 and TRBJ1-5. The CDR3 totals 14 residues. CDR1 is MNHEY and CDR2 is SVGEGT in the germline V gene. The CDR3 sequence is CASSFTTKYQPQHF.

This sequence joins TRBV20-1 and TRBJ1-2; the TCRdb call, TRBD1, lacks DNA for checking. The CDR3 is made up of 15 amino acids. Germline V gene data show CDR1 as DFQATT and CDR2 as SNEGSKA (reference sequence). The CDR3 loop is CSAQGGTAYLYGYTF.

The CDR3 spells CSVGVEHYEQYF. The J gene is TRBJ2-7, the V gene TRBV29-1. There are 12 residues in the CDR3. Germline loops: CDR1 SQVTM, CDR2 ANQGSEA.

The chain employs TRBV4-3 and TRBJ2-1. Germline V CDR1 and CDR2: LGHNA, YSLEER. CDR3 size: 13 residues. The CDR3 region is CASSQGTVNEQFF.

This chain joins TRBV7-3 and TRBJ1-2; the TCRdb D gene call, TRBD1, has no DNA to confirm it. The CDR3 loop spans 16 amino acids. Per the germline V gene, CDR1 is SGHTA and CDR2 is FQGTGA. CDR3 amino acids: CASSLNSGGSSYGYTF.